This paragraph reports one T cell receptor beta chain. No antigen is known for it. This sample stems from a study of T cell responses to AZD1222 COVID-19 vaccine. Study-wide points: Spike as a whole was targeted by vaccine-associated CD4 TCRs, dominant at 160-218 and 743-854. Females made up more of the donors, who were largely white British, and clonal diversity may have come out too low. Baseline seropositives among AZD1222 recipients totaled only 5 to 7. It was only after the peak T cell response that any repertoires were sampled.

Germline CDR1 MNHEY, CDR2 SMNVEV (reference sequence). Trimming cost V 3 bases and J 2 bases; bases outside gene matches: 3. The CDR3 length is 15 residues. Produced via immunoSEQ multiplex PCR; TCRdb's table is partial and in-frame only. The sample has under 120,000 clones, 92% seen once. The clonotype was recovered from an adult in good health. V is TRBV27 and J is TRBJ1-5, with 8 positions matching TRBD1. The input for sequencing was peripheral blood, taken on day 0 of AZD1222 vaccination. Here the CDR3 reads CASSLDREGNQPQHF. The CDR3 coding sequence is TGTGCCAGCAGTTTGGACAGGGAAGGCAATCAGCCCCAGCATTTT.